This T cell receptor beta chain is from a study of low-dose radiotherapy and immunotherapy resistance in tumors. Study context: Aspirin was taken orally by patients at 300 mg daily for four cycles from cycle 1 day 1.

This clonotype was found many times. Alpha and beta chains were covered, as first-strand cDNA relied on TRAV- and TRBV-specific primers. Amplification of TCRs used a constant-region primer and V-primer adapter for approximately 18 PCR cycles. MiXCR, run by TCRdb on the reads, gives a single entry per CDR3 protein. The data show tens of thousands of distinct CDR3 sequences, roughly 20% seen once. Noted time point: after trial treatment. As to treatment: LDRT plus nivolumab, ipilimumab, low-dose cyclophosphamide and aspirin (RACIN trial). The CDR3 is made up of 14 amino acids. The V gene lost 3 bases and the J gene lost 2 bases, with 7 bases spanning the gap. Germline CDR1 and CDR2: SNHLY and FYNNEI.

This receptor was obtained from a female donor with ovarian cancer. This material consisted of PBMCs, taken after low-dose radiotherapy plus immunotherapy. The rearrangement uses TRBV2 and TRBJ2-2; unclear D gene. CDR3 region: CASSDWGNTGELFF. The CDR3 DNA reads as TGTGCCAGCAGTGATTGGGGTAACACCGGGGAGCTGTTTTTT.